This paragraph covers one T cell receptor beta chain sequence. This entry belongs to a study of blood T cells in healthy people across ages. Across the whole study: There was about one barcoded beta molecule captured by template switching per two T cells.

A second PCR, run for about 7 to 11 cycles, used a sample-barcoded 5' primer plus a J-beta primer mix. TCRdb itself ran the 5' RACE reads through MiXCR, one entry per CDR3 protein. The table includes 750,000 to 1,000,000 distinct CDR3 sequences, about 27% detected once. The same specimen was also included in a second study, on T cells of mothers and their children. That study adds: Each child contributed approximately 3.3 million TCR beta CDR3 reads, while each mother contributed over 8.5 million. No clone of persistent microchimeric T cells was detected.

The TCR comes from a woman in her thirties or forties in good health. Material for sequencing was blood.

CDR3 nucleotide sequence: TGTGCCAGCAGCTTAAACCAGGCCTATCAGCCCCAGCATTTT. Residues: CASSLNQAYQPQHF. This chain joins TRBV7-2 and TRBJ1-5; no firm D call. The CDR3 extends over 14 amino acids. CDR1 is SGHTA and CDR2 is FQGNSA in the germline V gene. Trimming removed 2 bases at V and 5 bases at J, with 10 bases between.